A selection of T cell receptor beta chains follows, all from one sample in a study of glioma-infiltrating T cells. TCRdb itself ran the multiplex PCR reads through MiXCR, one entry per CDR3 protein. The table shows some 93,000 distinct CDR3 sequences, with 35% to 45% occurring only once. Material: glioma tissue, nonneoplastic brain tissue, or PBMCs (not recorded which). The receptors derive from a human donor with low-grade glioma or glioblastoma, undergoing nonglioma brain surgery, or in good health (not recorded which). The CDR3 runs from the conserved cysteine through the conserved F or W. The D gene is left open where the match is weak. Part of the rows lack a size; the others show once, few, many or a class for expanded clones.

CDR3 protein: CVSSLGAGGYSYTF; CDR3 DNA: TGTGTTAGCAGCTTAGGGGCAGGGGGCTATAGCTACACCTTC; V gene: TRBV7-2; clone size: .; D gene: TRBD1; J gene: TRBJ1-2
CDR3 protein: CASSPGPQHDSPLHF; CDR3 DNA: TGTGCAAGCAGTCCCGGGCCCCAACATGATTCACCCCTCCACTTT; V gene: TRBV6-2/TRBV6-3; clone size: .; D gene: .; J gene: TRBJ1-6
CDR3 protein: CASSPQPAPTNEKLFF; CDR3 DNA: TGTGCCAGCAGCCCACAGCCGGCACCCACTAATGAAAAACTGTTTTTT; V gene: TRBV9; clone size: .; D gene: .; J gene: TRBJ1-4
CDR3 protein: CASSLERRRGTDTQYF; CDR3 DNA: TGTGCCAGCAGCTTAGAAAGGCGCCGAGGCACAGATACGCAGTATTTT; V gene: TRBV7-6; clone size: many; D gene: .; J gene: TRBJ2-3
CDR3 protein: CASGLVSGEGAFF; CDR3 DNA: TGTGCTAGTGGTTTGGTATCGGGGGAAGGAGCTTTCTTT; V gene: TRBV12-5; clone size: many; D gene: .; J gene: TRBJ1-1
CDR3 protein: CSAGGYNSPLHF; CDR3 DNA: TGCAGCGCGGGGGGGTATAATTCACCCCTCCACTTT; V gene: TRBV29-1; clone size: many; D gene: .; J gene: TRBJ1-6
CDR3 protein: CASSPNKSEAFF; CDR3 DNA: TGTGCCAGTAGCCCGAACAAAAGTGAAGCTTTCTTT; V gene: TRBV5-4; clone size: .; D gene: .; J gene: TRBJ1-1
CDR3 protein: CSAIDRGSGDTQYF; CDR3 DNA: TGCAGTGCTATTGACAGGGGGAGTGGAGATACGCAGTATTTT; V gene: TRBV20-1; clone size: many; D gene: TRBD1; J gene: TRBJ2-3
CDR3 protein: CAISGGIYNEQFF; CDR3 DNA: TGTGCCATCAGTGGCGGGATATACAATGAGCAGTTCTTC; V gene: TRBV10-3; clone size: few; D gene: .; J gene: TRBJ2-1
CDR3 protein: CAISQYRTVLNYGYTF; CDR3 DNA: TGTGCCATCAGCCAATACCGGACCGTCCTTAACTATGGCTACACCTTC; V gene: TRBV3-1; clone size: once; D gene: .; J gene: TRBJ1-2
CDR3 protein: CASTPTEYNSTLHF; CDR3 DNA: TGTGCCAGCACCCCGACGGAGTATAATTCAACCCTCCACTTT; V gene: TRBV28; clone size: .; D gene: .; J gene: TRBJ1-6
CDR3 protein: CASSSNNEQFF; CDR3 DNA: TGTGCCAGCAGCTCCAACAATGAGCAGTTCTTC; V gene: TRBV5-6; clone size: many; D gene: .; J gene: TRBJ2-1
CDR3 protein: CSARHQDTQYF; CDR3 DNA: TGCAGTGCTCGCCATCAAGATACGCAGTATTTT; V gene: TRBV20-1; clone size: many; D gene: .; J gene: TRBJ2-3
CDR3 protein: CASSSGTSFYEQYF; CDR3 DNA: TGTGCCAGCAGTTCCGGGACATCCTTCTACGAGCAGTACTTC; V gene: TRBV2; clone size: many; D gene: .; J gene: TRBJ2-7
CDR3 protein: CSVSRGPGNTIYF; CDR3 DNA: TGCAGCGTGTCGCGGGGCCCGGGAAACACCATATATTTT; V gene: TRBV29-1; clone size: many; D gene: .; J gene: TRBJ1-3
CDR3 protein: CASSMSSGSHYEQYF; CDR3 DNA: TGTGCCAGTAGTATGTCCAGCGGGAGTCACTACGAGCAGTACTTC; V gene: TRBV19; clone size: many; D gene: TRBD2; J gene: TRBJ2-7
CDR3 protein: CATRQGAGGYTF; CDR3 DNA: TGTGCCACCAGACAGGGGGCGGGTGGCTACACCTTC; V gene: TRBV15; clone size: .; D gene: TRBD1; J gene: TRBJ1-2
CDR3 protein: CASSPEPLAASAPKNIQYF; CDR3 DNA: TGTGCCAGCAGCCCCGAACCCCTAGCAGCATCTGCGCCCAAAAACATTCAGTACTTC; V gene: TRBV4-2; clone size: many; D gene: .; J gene: TRBJ2-4
CDR3 protein: CSASSPGGTEAFF; CDR3 DNA: TGCAGTGCTAGCTCCCCCGGGGGGACTGAAGCTTTCTTT; V gene: TRBV20-1; clone size: many; D gene: .; J gene: TRBJ1-1
CDR3 protein: CASSYAPGLAGAGAEETQYF; CDR3 DNA: TGTGCCAGCAGTTACGCTCCGGGACTAGCGGGAGCGGGCGCCGAAGAGACCCAGTACTTC; V gene: TRBV6-2/TRBV6-3; clone size: many; D gene: TRBD2; J gene: TRBJ2-5
CDR3 protein: CASSPRMENSGNTIYF; CDR3 DNA: TGTGCCAGCTCACCAAGGATGGAGAACTCTGGAAACACCATATATTTT; V gene: TRBV18; clone size: many; D gene: .; J gene: TRBJ1-3
CDR3 protein: CASRPGQGYQPQHF; CDR3 DNA: TGTGCCAGCAGGCCGGGACAGGGGTATCAGCCCCAGCATTTT; V gene: TRBV27; clone size: .; D gene: TRBD1; J gene: TRBJ1-5